This TCR beta chain was recovered during a study of T-cell reconstitution after alpha-beta-depleted transplantation in children (dated by TCRdb to 2016 to 2018). In the study overall: Using TCR repertoire profiling, the study followed T-cell immune reconstitution in a quantitative way in children after TCRalphabeta/CD19-depleted allogeneic hematopoietic cell transplantation.

This clonotype was found a few times. The antigen this receptor binds is unknown. Base-call qualities are not available, and no considerably larger clone is one nucleotide away. In the paper's terms, the treatment or condition label means: allogeneic hematopoietic cell transplantation with graft depleted of TCRalphabeta T cells and CD19 B cells. TCRalphabeta/CD19-depleted allogeneic hematopoietic cell grafts were given to the transplant recipients, all of whom were children. The method was PCR. TCRdb shows the sequencer as Illumina HiSeq 2500. Molecular barcoding was employed in the preparation of TCR libraries, with unique molecular identifiers being used to normalize TCRbeta repertoire quantification. TCRdb applied fastp at Q25 and MiXCR to the public reads, then kept only in-frame beta chains. Rows with one shared CDR3 protein collapse into an entry with the most common genes and DNA. Recorded for this sample are almost 600,000 distinct CDR3 sequences; over 25% of them occurred a single time. Together, the top ten hold 30% to 45% of the sample.

Study-wide findings and limitations: Over the following months the frequencies of hyperexpanded clones went down, and after one year T-cell counts and TCRbeta diversity were mostly credited to newly produced T cells. The apparently early alphabetaT-cell count recovery about two months after transplant was reportedly dependent on only several hundred rapidly expanded clones derived from non-depleted graft cells. In some patients, the high TCRbeta diversity seen at day 60 was put down to recipient T cells and intrathymic progenitors that had survived conditioning.

This receptor was taken from a boy less than two years old with Wiskott-Aldrich syndrome, due to receive a stem cell transplant. Here the sequenced sample was PBMCs, taken before TCRalphabeta/CD19-depleted stem cell transplant.

The nucleotides read TGTGCCTGGAGTGTTGCCGGGGTTAACACCGGGGAGCTGTTTTTT. It specifies CAWSVAGVNTGELFF. The chain is made from TRBV30 and TRBJ2-2, with TRBD2 as a weak D call on 5 bases. CDR1 is given as GTSNPN and CDR2 as SVGIG, both from the germline V gene (reference sequence). V is cut by 0 bases and J by 2 bases, and the space between the germline ends is 10 bases. The CDR3 has 15 amino acids, counting the end cysteine and phenylalanine. Only the CDR3 part of the read is kept: 45 bases, read in frame from the first base.